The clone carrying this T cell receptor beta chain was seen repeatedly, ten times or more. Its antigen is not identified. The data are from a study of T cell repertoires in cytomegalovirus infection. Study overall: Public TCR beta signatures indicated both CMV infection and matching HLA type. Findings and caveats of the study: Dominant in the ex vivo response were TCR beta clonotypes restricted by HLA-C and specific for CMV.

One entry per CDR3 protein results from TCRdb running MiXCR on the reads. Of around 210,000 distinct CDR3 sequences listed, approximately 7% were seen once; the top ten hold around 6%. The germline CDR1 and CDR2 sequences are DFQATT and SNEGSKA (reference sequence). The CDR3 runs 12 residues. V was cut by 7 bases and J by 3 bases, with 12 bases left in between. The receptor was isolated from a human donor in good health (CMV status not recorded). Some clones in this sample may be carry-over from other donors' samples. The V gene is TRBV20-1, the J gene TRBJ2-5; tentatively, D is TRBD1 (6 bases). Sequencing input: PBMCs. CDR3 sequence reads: CSGRYREETQYF. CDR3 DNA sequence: TGCAGTGGGAGGTACAGGGAAGAGACCCAGTACTTC.